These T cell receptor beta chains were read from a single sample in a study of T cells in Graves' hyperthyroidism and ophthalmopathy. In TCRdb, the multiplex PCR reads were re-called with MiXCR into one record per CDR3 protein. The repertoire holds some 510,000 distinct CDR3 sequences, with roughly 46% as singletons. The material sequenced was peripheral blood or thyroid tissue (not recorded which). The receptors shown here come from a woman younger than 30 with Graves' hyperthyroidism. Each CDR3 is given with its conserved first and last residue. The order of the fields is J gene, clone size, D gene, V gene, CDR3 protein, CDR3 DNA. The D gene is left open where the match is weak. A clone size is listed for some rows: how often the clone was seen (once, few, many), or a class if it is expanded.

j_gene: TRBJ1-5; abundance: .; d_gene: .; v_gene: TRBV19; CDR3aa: CASSIGGRQETQHF; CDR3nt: TGTGCCAGTAGTATAGGAGGCAGGCAAGAGACCCAGCATTTT
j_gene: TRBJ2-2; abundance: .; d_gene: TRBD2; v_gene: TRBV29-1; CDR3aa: CSLLAGNTGELFF; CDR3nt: TGCAGCTTGCTAGCGGGGAACACCGGGGAGCTGTTTTTT
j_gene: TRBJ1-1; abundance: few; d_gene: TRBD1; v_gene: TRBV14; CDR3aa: CASSPIPHGQVNTEAFF; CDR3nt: TGTGCCAGCAGCCCCATTCCCCACGGACAGGTGAACACTGAAGCTTTCTTT
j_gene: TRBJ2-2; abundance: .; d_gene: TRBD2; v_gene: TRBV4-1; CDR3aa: CASSRTSGSPGELFF; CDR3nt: TGCGCCAGCAGCCGGACTAGCGGGAGCCCCGGGGAGCTGTTTTTT
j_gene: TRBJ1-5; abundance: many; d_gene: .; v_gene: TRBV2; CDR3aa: CASKLGLGAQPQHF; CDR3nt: TGTGCCAGCAAGTTGGGGCTTGGGGCTCAGCCCCAGCATTTT
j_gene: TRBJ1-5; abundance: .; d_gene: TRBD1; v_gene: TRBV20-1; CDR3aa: CSARRQGGNQPQHF; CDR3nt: TGCAGTGCCAGACGACAGGGTGGCAATCAGCCCCAGCATTTT
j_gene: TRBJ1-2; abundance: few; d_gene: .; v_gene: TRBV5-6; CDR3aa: CASSPEGVTYNYGYTF; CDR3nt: TGTGCCAGCAGCCCCGAGGGGGTAACTTATAACTATGGCTACACCTTC
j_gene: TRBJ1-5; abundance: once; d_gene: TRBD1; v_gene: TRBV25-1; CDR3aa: CASSSIEQGSLSNQPQHF; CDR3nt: TGTGCCAGCAGTTCCATCGAACAGGGGTCCCTTAGCAATCAGCCCCAGCATTTT
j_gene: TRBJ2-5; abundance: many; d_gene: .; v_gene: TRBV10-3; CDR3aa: CAISGLEKETQYF; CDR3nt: TGTGCCATCAGTGGGTTGGAAAAAGAGACCCAGTACTTC
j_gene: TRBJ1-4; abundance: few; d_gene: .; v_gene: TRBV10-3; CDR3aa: CAISESKQGSGEKLFF; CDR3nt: TGTGCCATCAGTGAGTCCAAACAGGGATCGGGGGAAAAACTGTTTTTT
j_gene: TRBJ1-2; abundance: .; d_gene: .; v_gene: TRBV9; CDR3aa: CASSLEGVYGYTF; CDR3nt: TGTGCCAGCAGCCTGGAGGGGGTCTATGGCTACACCTTC
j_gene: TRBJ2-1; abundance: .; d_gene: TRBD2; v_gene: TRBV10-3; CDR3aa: CAIMGTSGSREQFF; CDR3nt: TGTGCCATCATGGGGACTAGCGGGAGTCGTGAGCAGTTCTTC
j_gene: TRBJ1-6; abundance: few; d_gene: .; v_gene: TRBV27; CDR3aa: CASSQTPRGESPLHF; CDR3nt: TGTGCCAGCAGCCAAACTCCACGTGGTGAATCACCCCTCCACTTT
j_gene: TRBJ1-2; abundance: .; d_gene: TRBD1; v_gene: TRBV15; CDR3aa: CATSRGGQGTYGYTF; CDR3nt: TGTGCCACCAGCAGAGGGGGACAGGGGACCTATGGCTACACCTTC
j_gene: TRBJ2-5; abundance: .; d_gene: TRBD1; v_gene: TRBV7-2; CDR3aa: CASSVRQGGFQETQYF; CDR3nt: TGTGCCAGCAGCGTAAGACAGGGGGGCTTCCAAGAGACCCAGTACTTC
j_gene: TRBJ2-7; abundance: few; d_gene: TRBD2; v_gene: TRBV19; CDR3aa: CASSPKREIFYEQYF; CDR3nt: TGTGCCAGTAGTCCCAAGCGGGAGATCTTCTACGAGCAGTACTTC
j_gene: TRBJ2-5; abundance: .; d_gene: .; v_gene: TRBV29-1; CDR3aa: CSKAGGETQYF; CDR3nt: TGCAGCAAAGCCGGCGGGGAGACCCAGTACTTC
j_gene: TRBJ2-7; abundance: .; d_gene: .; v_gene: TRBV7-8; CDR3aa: CASSDRDTAYEQYF; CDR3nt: TGTGCCAGCAGCGATAGGGATACAGCCTACGAGCAGTACTTC
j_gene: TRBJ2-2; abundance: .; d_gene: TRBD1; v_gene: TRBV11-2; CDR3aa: CASSFTGANTGELFF; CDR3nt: TGTGCCAGCAGCTTCACAGGGGCGAACACCGGGGAGCTGTTTTTT
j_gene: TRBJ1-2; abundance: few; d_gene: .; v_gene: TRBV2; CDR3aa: CASSGVGGRRYGYTF; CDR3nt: TGTGCCAGCAGTGGAGTCGGCGGGCGCCGGTATGGCTACACCTTC
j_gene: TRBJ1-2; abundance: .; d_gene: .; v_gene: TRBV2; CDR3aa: CASSLHGQYGYTF; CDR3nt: TGTGCCAGCAGTTTACACGGACAGTATGGCTACACCTTC
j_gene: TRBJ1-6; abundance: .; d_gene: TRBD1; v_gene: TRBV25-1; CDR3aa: CASSLEPTGGNSPLHF; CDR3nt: TGTGCCAGCAGTTTAGAGCCGACAGGGGGGAATTCACCCCTCCACTTT
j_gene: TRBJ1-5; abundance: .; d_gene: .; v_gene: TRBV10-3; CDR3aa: CAISELEGPHQPQHF; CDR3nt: TGTGCCATCAGTGAGTTGGAAGGGCCTCATCAGCCCCAGCATTTT
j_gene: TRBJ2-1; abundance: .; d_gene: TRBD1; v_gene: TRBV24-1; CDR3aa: CATSDRGLYNEQFF; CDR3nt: TGTGCCACCAGTGACAGGGGGCTCTACAATGAGCAGTTCTTC
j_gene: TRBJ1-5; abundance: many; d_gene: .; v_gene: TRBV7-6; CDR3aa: CASSQTDSNQPQHF; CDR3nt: TGTGCCAGCAGCCAGACGGATAGCAATCAGCCCCAGCATTTT
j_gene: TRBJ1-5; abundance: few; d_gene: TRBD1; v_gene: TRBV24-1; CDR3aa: CATSDDRGSQPQHF; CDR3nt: TGTGCCACCAGTGACGACAGGGGTTCTCAGCCCCAGCATTTT
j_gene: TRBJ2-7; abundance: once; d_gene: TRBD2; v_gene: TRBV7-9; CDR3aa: CASSPSRDYSGEQYF; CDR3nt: TGTGCCAGCAGCCCAAGCCGGGACTACTCGGGCGAGCAGTACTTC
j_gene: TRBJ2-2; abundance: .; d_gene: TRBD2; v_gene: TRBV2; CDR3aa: CASSPRATSGSWELFF; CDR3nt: TGTGCCAGCAGCCCAAGAGCGACTAGCGGGAGCTGGGAGCTGTTTTTT
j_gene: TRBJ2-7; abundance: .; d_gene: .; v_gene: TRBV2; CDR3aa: CASKERTLSSYEQYF; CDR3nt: TGTGCCAGCAAAGAAAGGACTTTAAGCTCCTACGAGCAGTACTTC
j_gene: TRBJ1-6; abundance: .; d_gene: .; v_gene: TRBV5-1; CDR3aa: CASRLSQSGINSPLHF; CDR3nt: TGCGCCAGCAGACTTAGTCAATCGGGGATCAATTCACCCCTCCACTTT
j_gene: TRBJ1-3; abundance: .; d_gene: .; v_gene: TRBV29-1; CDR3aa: CSSDGPGNTIYF; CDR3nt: TGCAGCAGCGACGGACCTGGAAACACCATATATTTT
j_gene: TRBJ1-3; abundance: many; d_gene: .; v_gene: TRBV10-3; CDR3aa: CAIGTADSGNTIYF; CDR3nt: TGTGCCATCGGGACGGCTGACTCTGGAAACACCATATATTTT
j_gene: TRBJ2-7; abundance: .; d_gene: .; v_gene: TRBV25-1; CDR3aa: CASSARETTYEQYF; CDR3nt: TGTGCCAGCAGTGCTAGAGAGACAACCTACGAGCAGTACTTC
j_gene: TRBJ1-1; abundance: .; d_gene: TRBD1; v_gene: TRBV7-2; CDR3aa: CASSADRGQGTEAFF; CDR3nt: TGTGCCAGCAGCGCGGACAGGGGGCAGGGCACTGAAGCTTTCTTT
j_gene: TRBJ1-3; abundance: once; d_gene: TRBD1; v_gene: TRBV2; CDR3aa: CASSLDRANTIYF; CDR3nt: TGTGCCAGCAGCCTCGACAGGGCGAACACCATATATTTT
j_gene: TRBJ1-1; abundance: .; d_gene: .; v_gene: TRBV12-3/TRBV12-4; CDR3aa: CASSPNSNRSPEAFF; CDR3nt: TGTGCCAGCAGTCCAAACAGCAACCGGTCCCCTGAAGCTTTCTTT
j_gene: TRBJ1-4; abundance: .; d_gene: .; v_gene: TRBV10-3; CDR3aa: CASSYAEGAEKLFF; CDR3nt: TGTGCCAGCAGTTACGCCGAGGGAGCTGAAAAACTGTTTTTT
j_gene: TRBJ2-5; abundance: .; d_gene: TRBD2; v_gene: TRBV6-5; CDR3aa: CASSTRLAGDRETQYF; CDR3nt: TGTGCCAGCAGTACCCGACTAGCGGGAGACAGGGAGACCCAGTACTTC
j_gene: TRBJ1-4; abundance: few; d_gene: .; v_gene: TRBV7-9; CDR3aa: CASSSRAEKLFF; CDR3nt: TGTGCCAGCAGCTCTAGGGCTGAAAAACTGTTTTTT
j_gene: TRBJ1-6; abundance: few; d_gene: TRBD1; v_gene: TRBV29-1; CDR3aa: CSVAGTGGSPLHF; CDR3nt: TGCAGCGTCGCCGGGACAGGGGGTTCACCCCTCCACTTT
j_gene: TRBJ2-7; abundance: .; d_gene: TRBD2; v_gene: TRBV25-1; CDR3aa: CASSARGSGSGEQYF; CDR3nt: TGTGCCAGCAGTGCTAGAGGTAGCGGGAGTGGCGAGCAGTACTTC
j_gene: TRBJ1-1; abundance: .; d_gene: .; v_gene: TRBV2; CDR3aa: CASSEGWLTEAFF; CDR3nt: TGTGCCAGCAGTGAAGGCTGGCTCACTGAAGCTTTCTTT